Following are 19 T cell receptor beta chains from one sample sequenced in a study of blood T cell repertoires in COVID-19 (dated by TCRdb to the early 2020s). To prepare the library, the immunoSEQ multiplex PCR assay was applied. TCRdb holds this immuneACCESS table with in-frame rearrangements only. Some clones are missing; in checked studies, unresolved V genes explain under half, and the rest has no known cause. The sample table contains about 250,000 clones; only one count was recorded for roughly 90% of them. Approximately 0.85% of the sample rests with the top ten. Specimen: peripheral blood. The origin of the receptors is a woman between 40 and 50 years old who had recovered from COVID-19.

The V gene is TRBV6-1, the J gene TRBJ2-1; D perhaps matches TRBD2 (6 bases). Germline CDR1 MNHNS, CDR2 SASEGT. Trimming took 0 bases from V and 9 from J, leaving 27 bases between them. CDR3 size: 19 residues. CDR3: CASSEAPNFGTSPGGEQFF. The CDR3 nucleotides are TGTGCCAGCAGTGAAGCGCCTAACTTCGGGACTTCCCCAGGCGGTGAGCAGTTCTTC.

The chain recombines TRBV24-1 with TRBJ2-5; 8 bases match TRBD2. Germline CDR1 and CDR2: KGHDR and SFDVKD. The ends lost 4 bases at V and 5 bases at J; junction bases unmatched: 17. This CDR3 spans 18 amino acids. The CDR3 DNA follows: TGTGCCACCAGTGAATTCCGGGGACGGGGGGGAGCCGGGGAGACCCAGTACTTC. This translates into CATSEFRGRGGAGETQYF.

The V and J genes are TRBV6-6 and TRBJ2-1, with TRBD2 matching 11 bases. This CDR3 is 17 amino acids long. J gave up 4 bases and V 5 bases, and 10 bases lay outside the gene matches. CDR1 and CDR2 from the germline V gene are MNHNY and SVGAGI (reference sequence). The CDR3 protein is CASSRGLGLAEYNEQFF. For the CDR3, the DNA is TGTGCCAGCAGTCGCGGCTTGGGACTAGCGGAATACAATGAGCAGTTCTTC.

This chain connects TRBV4-2 to TRBJ2-1; tentatively, D is TRBD1 (6 bases). Germline CDR1 is LGHNA and CDR2 is YNFKEQ. V was shortened by 0 bases and J by 9 bases, with 9 bases between the two germline ends. This CDR3 contains 13 residues. CDR3 amino acids: CASSQDGTPEQFF. The CDR3 nucleotides read TGTGCCAGCAGCCAAGATGGGACACCTGAGCAGTTCTTC.

The chain joins TRBV9 to TRBJ2-7; perhaps TRBD1 as D (5 bases). This CDR3 region has 14 residues. Germline V CDR1 and CDR2: SGDLS, YYNGEE. Trimming took 0 bases from V and 5 from J, leaving 12 bases between them. The CDR3 region is CASSVAGRAHEQYF. CDR3 DNA sequence: TGTGCCAGCAGCGTAGCGGGCAGGGCCCACGAGCAGTACTTC.

This chain uses TRBV11-3 with TRBJ2-7; 7 nucleotides line up with TRBD1. The CDR3 runs 14 residues. The V segment lost 3 bases and the J segment 1 base; nucleotides outside the gene matches: 3. Germline lookup yields CDR1 SGHNT and CDR2 YENEEA. This CDR3 is CASSFRGQSYEQYF. The CDR3 DNA sequence: TGTGCCAGCAGCTTCCGGGGACAGTCCTACGAGCAGTACTTC.

The chain recombines TRBV7-9 with TRBJ2-7, with D perhaps matching TRBD2 (6 bases). The CDR3 sequence is 14 residues long. Germline V gene lookup returns CDR1 SEHNR and CDR2 FQNEAQ (reference sequence). The V end was cut by 1 base, the J end by 2 bases, with 9 bases between. The CDR3 DNA follows: TGTGCCAGCAGCTTAGTCGGCGGGGCCTACGAGCAGTACTTC. Protein: CASSLVGGAYEQYF.

This sequence joins TRBV6-5 and TRBJ2-7; TRBD2 might be the D (5 bases). The CDR3 consists of 13 residues. From germline, CDR1 is MNHEY and CDR2 SVGAGI. V lost 5 bases and J lost 2, with 10 bases in between. The chain's CDR3 is CASSLLGAYEQYF. DNA for the CDR3: TGTGCCAGCAGTCTGTTGGGAGCCTACGAGCAGTACTTC.

This clone was observed a handful of times. This chain joins TRBV7-8 and TRBJ1-5; the match to TRBD1 covers 7 bases. J gave up 3 bases and V 5 bases, and 13 bases lay outside the gene matches. The CDR3 sequence is 17 residues long. Germline V gene lookup returns CDR1 SGHVS and CDR2 FQNEAQ. Here the CDR3 DNA reads TGTGCCAGCAGCCCGGGGGGGGACAGTAACTTCAATCAGCCCCAGCATTTT. Amino acid sequence: CASSPGGDSNFNQPQHF. Using reference TRBV7-8 and TRBJ1-5 for the parts outside the CDR3, the full variable domain is GAGVSQSPRYKVAKRGQDVALRCDPISGHVSLFWYQQALGQGPEFLTYFQNEAQLDKSGLPSDRFFAERPEGSVSTLKIQRTQQEDSAVYLCASSPGGDSNFNQPQHFGDGTRLSIL.

The rearrangement links TRBV5-4 to TRBJ2-1; TRBD2 matches at 8 bases. Trimming cost V 6 bases and J 8 bases; bases outside gene matches: 19. The germline V gene encodes CDR1 SGHNT and CDR2 YYREEE (reference sequence). CDR3 length equals 17 residues. The CDR3 DNA reads TGTGCCAGCATCCCCGGGGGGGCGCCCAAGAGGGGGGATGAGCAGTTCTTC. This codes for CASIPGGAPKRGDEQFF.

The chain joins TRBV18 to TRBJ1-6; 7 bases agree with TRBD1. V was pared by 3 bases and J by 7 bases, with 3 bases of the junction left unmatched. The CDR3 consists of 14 residues. Germline CDR1 reads KGHSH; CDR2 reads LQKENI. As DNA, the CDR3 is TGTGCCAGCTCACCGGGACAGACGAATTCACCCCTCCACTTT. Translating it yields CASSPGQTNSPLHF.

This chain uses TRBV6-5 with TRBJ1-1; no firm D call. Between the trimmed V and J ends, which lost 2 bases and 1 base, there was a span of 5 bases. Per germline, CDR1 MNHEY and CDR2 SVGAGI. This CDR3 contains 13 residues. Here the CDR3 reads CASSYSQNTEAFF. DNA for the CDR3: TGTGCCAGCAGTTACAGCCAGAACACTGAAGCTTTCTTT.

This clone was recorded once. The CDR3 protein is CASSYGGEGTQYF. CDR3 nucleotide sequence: TGTGCCAGCAGTTATGGCGGTGAAGGGACCCAGTACTTC. The rearrangement joins TRBV6-5 to TRBJ2-5; D call uncertain. This CDR3 region has 13 residues. Germline CDR1 MNHEY, CDR2 SVGAGI. The V end lost 3 bases, the J end lost 7 bases, and 12 bases lay between the germline ends.

V usage is TRBV25-1 and J usage is TRBJ1-6; possibly TRBD1 for D (5 bases). From germline, CDR1 is MGHDK and CDR2 SYGVNS. This CDR3 contains 15 residues. The ends were cut back, 2 bases at V and 1 base at J, with 6 bases in the middle. CDR3 sequence (DNA): TGTGCCAGCAGTGAAAAGGGGTCCTATAATTCACCCCTCCACTTT. Translation gives CASSEKGSYNSPLHF. Combining the CDR3 with reference TRBV25-1 and TRBJ1-6 gives the whole variable domain EADIYQTPRYLVIGTGKKITLECSQTMGHDKMYWYQQDPGMELHLIHYSYGVNSTEKGDLSSESTVSRIRTEHFPLTLESARPSHTSQYLCASSEKGSYNSPLHFGNGTRLTVT.

The chain links TRBV30 to TRBJ1-1, with 10 positions matching TRBD1. V was pared by 7 bases and J by 7 bases, with 9 bases of the junction left unmatched. CDR3 length: 13 amino acids. The germline V gene has CDR1 GTSNPN and CDR2 SVGIG (reference sequence). The CDR3 protein is CASGTGVKNEAFF. Written as DNA, the CDR3 is TGTGCCTCCGGGACAGGGGTGAAGAATGAAGCTTTCTTT. Filled out from reference TRBV30 and TRBJ1-1, the complete variable domain reads SQTIHQWPATLVQPVGSPLSLECTVEGTSNPNLYWYRQAAGRGLQLLFYSVGIGQISSEVPQNLSASRPQDRQFILSSKKLLLSDSGFYLCASGTGVKNEAFFGQGTRLTVV.

The chain has TRBV19 and TRBJ1-5, with 8 bases that match TRBD1. V dropped 6 bases and J dropped 8; count of bases not matched to a gene: 15. The CDR3 loop spans 16 amino acids. Looked up from germline, CDR1 is LNHDA and CDR2 is SQIVND (reference sequence). The CDR3 DNA follows: TGTGCCAGTAGGACAGGGGAACGGGGCCAGGTGGAGCCCCAGCATTTT. It is translated as CASRTGERGQVEPQHF. The complete variable domain, with remaining parts taken from reference TRBV19 and TRBJ1-5, reads DGGITQSPKYLFRKEGQNVTLSCEQNLNHDAMYWYRQDPGQGLRLIYYSQIVNDFQKGDIAEGYSVSREKKESFPLTVTSAQKNPTAFYLCASRTGERGQVEPQHFGDGTRLSIL.

This chain uses TRBV2 with TRBJ2-2; a weak D match, TRBD2 (5 bases). The CDR3 consists of 15 residues. Trimming cost V 6 bases and J 1 base, with 12 bases left between them. Germline CDR1 SNHLY, CDR2 FYNNEI. The CDR3 DNA is TGTGCCAGCAGGCCCGTGAGCGGGAACACCGGGGAGCTGTTTTTT. Translating gives CASRPVSGNTGELFF.

This rearrangement joins TRBV5-4 to TRBJ1-5; no reliable D call. The CDR3 runs to 12 residues. The germline CDR1 and CDR2 sequences are SGHNT and YYREEE (reference sequence). V shed 4 bases and J shed 6 bases, with 8 bases lying between them. The CDR3 nucleotides read TGTGCCAGCAGCCTGGACGGTCAGCCCCAGCATTTT. This sequence encodes CASSLDGQPQHF.

This chain connects TRBV19 to TRBJ2-7; 7 positions agree with TRBD1. Trimming at V came to 6 bases and at J to 2 bases, leaving 7 bases not matched to a gene. CDR3 length: 14 amino acids. Germline CDR1 is LNHDA and CDR2 is SQIVND (reference sequence). The DNA for the CDR3 is TGTGCCAGTAGACAACGACAGGGACCCTACGAGCAGTACTTC. Residues: CASRQRQGPYEQYF. The full variable domain, its missing parts supplied by reference TRBV19 and TRBJ2-7, is DGGITQSPKYLFRKEGQNVTLSCEQNLNHDAMYWYRQDPGQGLRLIYYSQIVNDFQKGDIAEGYSVSREKKESFPLTVTSAQKNPTAFYLCASRQRQGPYEQYFGPGTRLTVT.